What follows is one T cell receptor beta chain and its context. Its antigen is currently unknown. Germline V gives CDR1 MDHEN, CDR2 SYDVKM. This CDR3 region has 17 residues. V was trimmed by 4 bases and J by 1 base, leaving 17 bases between them. The data originate from a study of cytomegalovirus exposure and HLA in healthy donors. Study-wide background: Unique TCRs numbering some 80 million, obtained from HLA-typed donors, made up an early data release.

The PCR used 60 Vbeta and 13 Jbeta primers. This table comes from immunoSEQ multiplex PCR, and its TCRdb copy is limited to in-frame clones, with some not included. The sample comprises approximately 180,000 clones, over 75% of which are singletons, and about 0.23% rests with the top ten. General study results and limits: An assumption of roughly uniform sequencing depth across donors underlay the presence/absence analyses.

The sample consisted of PBMCs. This receptor was obtained from a girl in the first two years of life in good health and CMV-seronegative. This chain uses TRBV28 with TRBJ1-5, with D unclear. For the CDR3, the DNA is TGTGCCAGCAGTTCGCAAAGGGAGCTCTTAAGCAATCAGCCCCAGCATTTT. Its translation is CASSSQRELLSNQPQHF. Using reference TRBV28 and TRBJ1-5 for the parts outside the CDR3, the full variable domain is DVKVTQSSRYLVKRTGEKVFLECVQDMDHENMFWYRQDPGLGLRLIYFSYDVKMKEKGDIPEGYSVSREKKERFSLILESASTNQTSMYLCASSSQRELLSNQPQHFGDGTRLSIL.